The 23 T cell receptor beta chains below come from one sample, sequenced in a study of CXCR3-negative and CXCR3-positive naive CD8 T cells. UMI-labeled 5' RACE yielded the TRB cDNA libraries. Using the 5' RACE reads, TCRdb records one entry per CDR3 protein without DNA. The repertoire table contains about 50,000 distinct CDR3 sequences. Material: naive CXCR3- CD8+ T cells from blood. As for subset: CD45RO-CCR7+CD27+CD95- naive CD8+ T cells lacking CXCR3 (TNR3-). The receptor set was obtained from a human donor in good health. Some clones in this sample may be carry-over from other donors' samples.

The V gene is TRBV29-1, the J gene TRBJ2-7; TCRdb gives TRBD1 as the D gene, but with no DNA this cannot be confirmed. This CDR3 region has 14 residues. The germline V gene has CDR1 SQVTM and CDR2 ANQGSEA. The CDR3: CSAEGIGLSYEQYF.

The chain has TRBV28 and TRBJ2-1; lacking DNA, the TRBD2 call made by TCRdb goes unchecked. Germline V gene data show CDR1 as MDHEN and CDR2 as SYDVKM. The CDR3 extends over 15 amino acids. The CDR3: CASSSGLAGPHEQFF.

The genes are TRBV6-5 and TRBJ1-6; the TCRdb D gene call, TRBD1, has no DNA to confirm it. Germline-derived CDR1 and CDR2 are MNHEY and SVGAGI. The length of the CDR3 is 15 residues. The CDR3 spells CASSPQDRGYSPLHF.

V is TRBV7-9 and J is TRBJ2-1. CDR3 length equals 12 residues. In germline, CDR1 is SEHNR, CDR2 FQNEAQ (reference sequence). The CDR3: CASSFSSYEQFF.

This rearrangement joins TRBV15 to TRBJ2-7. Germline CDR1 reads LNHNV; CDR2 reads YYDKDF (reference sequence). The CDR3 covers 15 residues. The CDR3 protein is CATSRDSVGSYEQYF.

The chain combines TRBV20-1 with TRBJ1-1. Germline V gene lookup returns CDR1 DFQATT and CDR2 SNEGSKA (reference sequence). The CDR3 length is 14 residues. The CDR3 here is CSARDRQASTEAFF.

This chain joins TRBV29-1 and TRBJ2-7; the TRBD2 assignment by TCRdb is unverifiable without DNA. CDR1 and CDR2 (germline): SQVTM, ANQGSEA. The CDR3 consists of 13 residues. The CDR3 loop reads CSVSSGRTYEQYF.

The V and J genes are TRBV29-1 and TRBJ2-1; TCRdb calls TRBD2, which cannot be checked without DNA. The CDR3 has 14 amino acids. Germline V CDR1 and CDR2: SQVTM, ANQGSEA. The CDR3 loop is CSVVMREGRNEQFF.

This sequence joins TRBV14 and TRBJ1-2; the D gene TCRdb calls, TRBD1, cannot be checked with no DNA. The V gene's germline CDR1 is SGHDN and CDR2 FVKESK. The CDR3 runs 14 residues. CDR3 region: CASSQRGSGYGYTF.

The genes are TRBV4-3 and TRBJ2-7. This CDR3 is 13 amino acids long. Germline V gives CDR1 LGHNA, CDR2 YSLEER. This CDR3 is CASSQERDYEQYF.

The CDR3 here is CASSGTQTDYEQYF. V and J are TRBV7-9 and TRBJ2-7; the D call of TRBD1 rests on TCRdb alone, since no DNA is present to check it. The CDR3 spans 14 residues. Germline V gives CDR1 SEHNR, CDR2 FQNEAQ (reference sequence).

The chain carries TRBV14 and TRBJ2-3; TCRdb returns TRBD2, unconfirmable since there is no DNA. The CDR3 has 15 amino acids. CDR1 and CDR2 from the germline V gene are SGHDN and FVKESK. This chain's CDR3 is CASSYGGGGTDTQYF.

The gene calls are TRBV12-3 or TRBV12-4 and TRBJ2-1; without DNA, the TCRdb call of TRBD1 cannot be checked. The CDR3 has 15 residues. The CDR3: CASTILGGGYNEQFF.

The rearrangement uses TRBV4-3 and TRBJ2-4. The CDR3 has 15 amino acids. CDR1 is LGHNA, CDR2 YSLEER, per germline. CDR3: CASSQAYLAKNIQYF.

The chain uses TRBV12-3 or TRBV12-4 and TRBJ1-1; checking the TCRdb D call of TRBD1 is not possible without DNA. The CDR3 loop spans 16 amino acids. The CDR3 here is CASSLSPRGQDTEAFF.

CDR3 loop: CSVKGNYGYTF. This chain connects TRBV29-1 to TRBJ1-2. The V gene's germline CDR1 is SQVTM and CDR2 ANQGSEA. The CDR3 is 11 residues long.

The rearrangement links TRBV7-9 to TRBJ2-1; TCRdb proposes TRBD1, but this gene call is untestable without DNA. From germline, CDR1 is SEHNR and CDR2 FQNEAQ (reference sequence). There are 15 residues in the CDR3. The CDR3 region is CASSTTGTVESEQFF.

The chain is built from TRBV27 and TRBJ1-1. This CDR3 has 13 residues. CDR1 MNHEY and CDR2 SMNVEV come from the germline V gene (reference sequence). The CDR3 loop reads CASSMSLNTEAFF.

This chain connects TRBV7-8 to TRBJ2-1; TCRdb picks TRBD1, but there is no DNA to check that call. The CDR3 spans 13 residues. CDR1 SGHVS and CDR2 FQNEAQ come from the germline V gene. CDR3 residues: CASRAGPQGEQFF.

CDR3 protein: CASSEVQGRDEQYF. J is TRBJ2-7 and V is TRBV2; TCRdb designates TRBD1, a call that cannot be tested without DNA. The CDR3 sequence is 14 residues long. The V gene's germline CDR1 is SNHLY and CDR2 FYNNEI.

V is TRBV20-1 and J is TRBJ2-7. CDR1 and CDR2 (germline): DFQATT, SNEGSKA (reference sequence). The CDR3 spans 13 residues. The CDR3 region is CSAREPGSYEQYF.

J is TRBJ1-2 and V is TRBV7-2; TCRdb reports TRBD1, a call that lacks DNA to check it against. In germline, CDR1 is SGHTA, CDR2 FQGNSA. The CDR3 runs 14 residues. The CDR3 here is CASSPHRDDYGYTF.

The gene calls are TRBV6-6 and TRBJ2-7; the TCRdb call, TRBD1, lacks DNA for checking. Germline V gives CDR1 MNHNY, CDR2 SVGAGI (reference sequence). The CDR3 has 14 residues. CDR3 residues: CASSYRSREVEQYF.